One sample yielded the 11 T cell receptor beta chains listed below, sequenced in a study of response to subunit inactivated influenza vaccine. TCRdb redid the calling of the RT-PCR reads with MiXCR, one entry per CDR3 protein. Of more than 450,000 distinct CDR3 sequences listed, roughly 12% are singletons. Material: PBMCs from blood, obtained on the day of vaccination. Receptors were obtained from a man aged 45-65 years who received an inactivated influenza vaccine.

V gene TRBV10-2 combines with J gene TRBJ2-3, with 9 bases lining up with TRBD2. The V and J ends lost 0 bases and 5 bases, in that order; junction bases with no gene match: 9. The CDR3 runs to 17 residues. CDR1 and CDR2 from the germline V gene are WSHSY and SAAADI. CDR3 DNA sequence: TGCGCCAGCAGTGAGTCGACTCTAGCGGGAACGGTAGATACGCAGTATTTT. Protein: CASSESTLAGTVDTQYF.

The chain links TRBV7-2 to TRBJ1-1; weak D call: TRBD1 (5 bases). The length of the CDR3 is 13 residues. V lost 4 bases to trimming and J lost 5 bases, with 11 bases between them. Germline CDR1 SGHTA, CDR2 FQGNSA. CDR3 DNA sequence: TGTGCCAGCAGCTGGGACGGTGGGACTGAAGCTTTCTTT. Translated: CASSWDGGTEAFF.

The table lists this clonotype with many counts. The V and J genes are TRBV4-3 and TRBJ2-2; the match to TRBD2 covers 8 bases. Germline V CDR1 and CDR2: LGHNA, YSLEER. J lost 4 bases, V lost 4 bases, and 5 bases had no gene match. CDR3 size: 15 residues. The CDR3, as DNA: TGCGCCAGCAGCCCTCAGCGGGAGATCACCGGGGAGCTGTTTTTT. Residues: CASSPQREITGELFF.

The rearrangement links TRBV5-1 to TRBJ2-7; TRBD1 matches at 10 bases. Germline-derived CDR1 and CDR2 are SGHRS and YFSETQ. The junction had 8 bases not matched to a gene; V was cut back by 4 bases and J by 7 bases. The CDR3 is 14 residues long. Written as DNA, the CDR3 is TGCGCCAGCAGCACCGGGACAGGGGTTGAGGAGCAGTACTTC. Translation: CASSTGTGVEEQYF.

The chain employs TRBV5-1 and TRBJ2-3, with TRBD2 matching over 12 bases. Per the germline V gene, CDR1 is SGHRS and CDR2 is YFSETQ. This CDR3 spans 17 amino acids. The V and J ends lost 0 bases and 2 bases, in that order; junction bases with no gene match: 4. Written as DNA, the CDR3 is TGCGCCAGCAGCTTGGCGACTAGCGGGGGCCTCACAGATACGCAGTATTTT. It yields the protein CASSLATSGGLTDTQYF. The entire variable domain, with the rest obtained from reference TRBV5-1 and TRBJ2-3, is as follows: KAGVTQTPRYLIKTRGQQVTLSCSPISGHRSVSWYQQTPGQGLQFLFEYFSETQRNKGNFPGRFSGRQFSNSRSEMNVSTLELGDSALYLCASSLATSGGLTDTQYFGPGTRLTVL.

This chain connects TRBV11-2 to TRBJ2-7; TRBD1 might be the D (5 bases). V lost 5 bases, J lost 0 bases, and 14 bases lay in between. Germline CDR1 is SGHAT and CDR2 is FQNNGV. The CDR3 length is 15 residues. CDR3 DNA: TGTGCCAGCAGCCCCGGACATTCGAGCTCCTACGAGCAGTACTTC. It yields the protein CASSPGHSSSYEQYF.

This clonotype was counted ten times or more. The V and J genes are TRBV12-3 or TRBV12-4 and TRBJ2-2; TRBD2 matches 10 bases. This CDR3 is built from 15 residues. Losses at the gene ends were 1 base for V and 6 bases for J; bases not matched to a gene: 2. DNA of the CDR3: TGTGCCAGCAGTTTAGTAGCGGGGGGCTCCGGGGAGCTGTTTTTT. Its translation is CASSLVAGGSGELFF.

V and J are TRBV28 and TRBJ2-1, with 7 nucleotides matching TRBD2. The V gene's germline CDR1 is MDHEN and CDR2 SYDVKM. The CDR3 contains 15 residues. With V trimmed by 6 bases and J by 6 bases, 11 bases remained unmatched. The CDR3 nucleotides read TGTGCCAGCAGCCCAAGCGGGATTAAGTTCAATGAGCAGTTCTTC. It specifies CASSPSGIKFNEQFF.

The chain is built from TRBV5-5 and TRBJ2-7; 7 bases are shared with TRBD2. CDR3 length: 13 amino acids. Unmatched junction bases numbered 5, after V lost 3 bases and J lost 5 bases. Germline V CDR1 and CDR2: SGHKS, YYEKEE (reference sequence). As DNA, the CDR3 is TGTGCCAGCAGCTGGACTAGGGCCAACGAGCAGTACTTC. Its translation: CASSWTRANEQYF. The full variable domain, in which reference TRBV5-5 and TRBJ2-7 provide the parts outside the CDR3, is DAGVTQSPTHLIKTRGQQVTLRCSPISGHKSVSWYQQVLGQGPQFIFQYYEKEERGRGNFPDRFSARQFPNYSSELNVNALLLGDSALYLCASSWTRANEQYFGPGTRLTVT.

This chain links TRBV20-1 with TRBJ2-3; 12 bases fit TRBD2. Germline CDR1 is DFQATT and CDR2 is SNEGSKA (reference sequence). This CDR3 has 15 amino acids. Germline trimming cut 6 bases from V and 4 bases from J; bases unmatched to any gene: 8. The CDR3 bases are TGCAGTGCGGAAAAACTAGCGGGGGGCCCAGATACGCAGTATTTT. Its protein is CSAEKLAGGPDTQYF.

The rearrangement links TRBV5-1 to TRBJ1-1; no clear D. Germline loops: CDR1 SGHRS, CDR2 YFSETQ. Trimming stripped 4 bases from V and 4 bases from J, with 23 bases between. The CDR3 sequence is 17 residues long. The CDR3, as DNA: TGCGCCAGCAGCCGAAACCCGATGGACCCGGGTACCACTGAAGCTTTCTTT. This translates into CASSRNPMDPGTTEAFF. The variable domain in full, with the rest retrieved from reference TRBV5-1 and TRBJ1-1, is KAGVTQTPRYLIKTRGQQVTLSCSPISGHRSVSWYQQTPGQGLQFLFEYFSETQRNKGNFPGRFSGRQFSNSRSEMNVSTLELGDSALYLCASSRNPMDPGTTEAFFGQGTRLTVV.